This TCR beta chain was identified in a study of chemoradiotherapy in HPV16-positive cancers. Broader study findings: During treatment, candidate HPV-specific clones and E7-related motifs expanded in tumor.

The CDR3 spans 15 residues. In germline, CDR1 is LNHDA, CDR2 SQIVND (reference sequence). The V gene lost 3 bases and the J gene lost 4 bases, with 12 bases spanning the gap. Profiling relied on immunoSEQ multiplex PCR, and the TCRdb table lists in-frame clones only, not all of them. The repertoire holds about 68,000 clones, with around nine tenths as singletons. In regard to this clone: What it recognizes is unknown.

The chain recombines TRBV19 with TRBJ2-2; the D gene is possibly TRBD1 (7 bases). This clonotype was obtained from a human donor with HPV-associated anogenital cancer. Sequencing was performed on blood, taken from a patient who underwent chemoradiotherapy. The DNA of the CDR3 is TGTGCCAGTAGTATTTACAGGGGAGGCACCGGGGAGCTGTTTTTT. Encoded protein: CASSIYRGGTGELFF. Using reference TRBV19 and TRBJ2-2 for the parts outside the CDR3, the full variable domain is DGGITQSPKYLFRKEGQNVTLSCEQNLNHDAMYWYRQDPGQGLRLIYYSQIVNDFQKGDIAEGYSVSREKKESFPLTVTSAQKNPTAFYLCASSIYRGGTGELFFGEGSRLTVL.